This entry lists 23 T cell receptor beta chains sequenced from one sample in a study of CD8 T cells in ankylosing spondylitis (dated 2017 in TCRdb). To prepare the library, 5' RACE was applied. Instrument used: Illumina HiSeq 2500. The public reads were reanalyzed by TCRdb: fastp trimming at Q25, MiXCR alignment, in-frame beta chains only. All rows with the same CDR3 protein become a single entry with the most common DNA and genes. The sample yields 650,000 to 800,000 distinct CDR3 sequences; around 19% were counted once. The ten largest clones add up to under 20% of the sample. Study-level results and caveats: Blood from ankylosing spondylitis patients appeared to be characterized by a TCR beta motif composed of eight or nine highly homologous amino acid variants.

For these receptors, no antigen is known. Specimen: blood, either unsorted or a sorted T cell fraction (not recorded which). The receptor set was obtained from a male donor with ankylosing spondylitis.

This clonotype turned up a few times. The chain recombines TRBV4-3 with TRBJ2-7; TRBD2 agrees at 7 bases. The CDR3 runs to 16 residues. V lost 0 bases to trimming and J lost 2 bases; unmatched junction nucleotides: 7. Germline V lookup: CDR1 LGHNA, CDR2 YSLEER. This chain's CDR3 is CASSQERTGGAYEQYF. CDR3 nucleotide sequence: TGCGCCAGCAGCCAAGAAAGAACGGGAGGAGCCTACGAGCAGTACTTC.

This chain joins TRBV9 and TRBJ2-3; TRBD2 agrees at 8 bases. This CDR3 region has 16 residues. V gave up 2 bases and J gave up 1 base; unmatched junction bases: 6. Looked up from germline, CDR1 is SGDLS and CDR2 is YYNGEE. The CDR3 DNA reads as TGTGCCAGCAGCGTGGGTAGCGGGAAGCGCACAGATACGCAGTATTTT. This gives the protein CASSVGSGKRTDTQYF.

This clonotype was detected a few times. This sequence joins TRBV24-1 and TRBJ2-1; D remains unclear. Trimming left V 2 bases short and J 4 bases short, with 5 bases between. The germline V gene has CDR1 KGHDR and CDR2 SFDVKD. This CDR3 spans 13 amino acids. The CDR3 spells CATSDSQYNEQFF. CDR3 nucleotides: TGTGCCACCAGTGATTCGCAGTACAATGAGCAGTTCTTC.

The genes are TRBV20-1 and TRBJ1-2, with a possible D match to TRBD1 (6 bases). Germline CDR1 DFQATT, CDR2 SNEGSKA (reference sequence). Trimming stripped 4 bases from V and 0 bases from J, with 12 bases between. This CDR3 is built from 14 residues. The CDR3 coding sequence is TGCAGTGCTAAAACAGGGTTAGCTAACTATGGCTACACCTTC. It translates to CSAKTGLANYGYTF.

The V call is TRBV11-2, the J call TRBJ2-3; D is unresolved. Germline lookup yields CDR1 SGHAT and CDR2 FQNNGV. This CDR3 is built from 13 residues. The germline V and J ends were trimmed by 6 bases and 0 bases, with 7 bases remaining between them. The CDR3 DNA follows: TGTGCCAGCAGGGGAATGAGCACAGATACGCAGTATTTT. Its translation: CASRGMSTDTQYF.

This sequence joins TRBV2 and TRBJ1-2; D gene uncertain. CDR1 SNHLY and CDR2 FYNNEI come from the germline V gene. The CDR3 is 12 residues long. The V gene lost 8 bases and the J gene lost 4 bases, with 11 bases spanning the gap. The CDR3 sequence is CASLESGYGYTF. As DNA, the CDR3 is TGTGCCAGCTTGGAGAGCGGCTATGGCTACACCTTC.

This clonotype showed up just a few times. V is TRBV11-2 and J is TRBJ2-6; D remains unclear. The CDR3 spans 14 residues. Trimming pared 5 bases from V and 3 bases from J, leaving 8 bases between. Germline CDR1 is SGHAT and CDR2 is FQNNGV. The CDR3 sequence: CASSPLFGANVLTF. CDR3 DNA sequence: TGTGCCAGCAGCCCCCTTTTTGGGGCCAACGTCCTGACTTTC.

This chain joins TRBV11-2 and TRBJ1-2, with D possibly matching TRBD1 (6 bases). Trimming removed 4 bases from V and 3 bases from J, with 18 bases in between. Looked up from germline, CDR1 is SGHAT and CDR2 is FQNNGV. There are 16 residues in the CDR3. The CDR3 is CASSSENRAWDYGYTF. CDR3 coding DNA: TGTGCCAGCAGCTCCGAAAACAGGGCTTGGGACTATGGCTACACCTTC.

In this sample, this clonotype turned up many times. The genes are TRBV10-3 and TRBJ2-2, with a weak D call TRBD2 (5 bases). CDR1 ENHRY and CDR2 SYGVKD come from the germline V gene. V was pared by 10 bases and J by 4 bases, with 13 bases between. The CDR3 has 13 residues. The CDR3 loop reads CATGGAGTGELFF. CDR3 bases: TGTGCCACCGGCGGCGCGGGCACCGGGGAGCTGTTTTTT.

This clonotype was observed a few times. V gene TRBV5-1 combines with J gene TRBJ1-2; D perhaps matches TRBD1 (6 bases). With 2 bases removed from V and 8 bases from J, the gap between germline ends came to 19 bases. Germline-derived CDR1 and CDR2 are SGHRS and YFSETQ. The CDR3 extends over 15 amino acids. This CDR3 is CASSLLGAGGYGYTF. The CDR3 nucleotides are TGCGCCAGCAGCTTACTGGGGGCTGGTGGATACGGCTACACCTTC.

This clonotype has just a few counts. The chain recombines TRBV7-9 with TRBJ2-5, with D maybe TRBD1 (5 bases). V was trimmed by 3 bases and J by 3 bases, leaving 20 bases between them. Per the germline V gene, CDR1 is SEHNR and CDR2 is FQNEAQ (reference sequence). The CDR3 has 17 residues. The CDR3 nucleotides read TGTGCCAGCAGCTTGCCAGAGCAGGGTGTGCAGGAAGAGACCCAGTACTTC. It encodes CASSLPEQGVQEETQYF.

The chain uses TRBV5-1 and TRBJ2-2, with D perhaps being TRBD1 or TRBD2 (5 bases each). This CDR3 has 15 residues. In germline, CDR1 is SGHRS, CDR2 YFSETQ. The V end was cut by 4 bases, the J end by 7 bases, with 17 bases between. The CDR3 here is CASSPGHGAGGELFF. In nucleotides, the CDR3 is TGCGCCAGCAGCCCCGGACACGGGGCGGGCGGGGAGCTGTTTTTT.

This clonotype occurred a few times. The rearrangement uses TRBV7-3 and TRBJ2-1; 7 bases agree with TRBD1. The J segment lost 4 bases and the V segment lost 5 bases, leaving 11 bases of the junction unmatched. This CDR3 has 16 amino acids. Germline values: CDR1 SGHTA, CDR2 FQGTGA. CDR3 in amino acids: CASSPRGQTTYNEQFF. The CDR3 nucleotides are TGTGCCAGCAGCCCGAGGGGACAGACCACATACAATGAGCAGTTCTTC.

This clonotype occurred a few times. The genes are TRBV25-1 and TRBJ1-1; D might be TRBD1 (6 bases). The CDR3 has 13 residues. Trimming took 6 bases from V and 4 from J, leaving 12 bases between them. CDR1 and CDR2 (germline): MGHDK, SYGVNS. CDR3 loop: CASRQGYGTEAFF. CDR3 nucleotide sequence: TGTGCCAGCAGACAGGGCTACGGCACTGAAGCTTTCTTT.

The rearrangement links TRBV20-1 to TRBJ1-6; D is ambiguous. The germline V and J ends were trimmed by 4 bases and 4 bases, with 8 bases remaining between them. The CDR3 loop spans 13 amino acids. Germline V gene lookup returns CDR1 DFQATT and CDR2 SNEGSKA (reference sequence). CDR3 coding DNA: TGCAGTGCTAACAGCGATTATAATTCACCCCTCCACTTT. Translated, it gives CSANSDYNSPLHF.

The rearrangement links TRBV6-5 to TRBJ2-1; possible D gene TRBD1, 7 bases. There are 18 residues in the CDR3. Trimming cost V 2 bases and J 2 bases, with 19 bases left between them. Germline CDR1 reads MNHEY; CDR2 reads SVGAGI. The CDR3 coding sequence is TGTGCCAGCAGTTACCCTACCTCAGGAGGGGGCGCCTACAATGAGCAGTTCTTC. Encoded protein: CASSYPTSGGGAYNEQFF.

This clonotype was detected a few times. J is TRBJ1-2 and V is TRBV29-1, with D possibly TRBD1 on 5 matching bases. The CDR3 has 12 amino acids. Per the germline V gene, CDR1 is SQVTM and CDR2 is ANQGSEA. V was pared by 5 bases and J by 2 bases, with 9 bases between. The CDR3 region is CSVTTGNYGYTF. The CDR3 bases are TGCAGCGTTACCACAGGAAACTATGGCTACACCTTC.

Only one count was recorded for this clonotype. V gene TRBV12-2 combines with J gene TRBJ2-7; the table names TRBD2, a call not compared with the DNA. TRBV12-2 is designated a pseudogene. The CDR3 is made up of 19 amino acids. The CDR3 region is CASRLVPAASGVLSYEQYF. DNA for the CDR3: TGTGCAAGTCGCTTAGTCCCCGCCGCTAGCGGGGTTCTCTCCTACGAGCAGTACTTC.

Turning to this clonotype: Sequence at one end of the junction differs from germline and may be a read error. V is TRBV5-6 and J is TRBJ2-2, with D possibly matching TRBD1 (6 bases). CDR1 and CDR2 from the germline V gene are SGHDT and YYEEEE. The CDR3 is made up of 14 amino acids. Here the CDR3 reads CASNLQGLSGELFF. The CDR3, as DNA: TGTGCCAGCAACTTGCAGGGGTTGAGCGGGGAGCTGTTTTTT.

This clonotype was found a few times. The rearrangement joins TRBV5-5 to TRBJ1-1; D unclear. Trimming removed 4 bases at V and 6 bases at J, with 10 bases between. The CDR3 runs to 12 residues. Germline CDR1 is SGHKS and CDR2 is YYEKEE (reference sequence). This CDR3 reads CASSDIYSEAFF. CDR3 coding DNA: TGTGCCAGCAGCGACATATACTCTGAAGCTTTCTTT.

This chain uses TRBV12-3 or TRBV12-4 with TRBJ2-1; 9 nucleotides agree with TRBD1. The CDR3 is 15 residues long. The trim removed 6 bases at V and 3 bases at J, leaving 6 bases unmatched. CDR3 in amino acids: CASRGGQGNYNEQFF. The CDR3, as DNA: TGTGCCAGCAGGGGGGGACAGGGAAACTACAATGAGCAGTTCTTC.

This clonotype was observed at least ten times. V usage is TRBV7-6 and J usage is TRBJ2-5; tentative D call: TRBD2 (5 bases). Looked up from germline, CDR1 is SGHVS and CDR2 is FNYEAQ. V lost 2 bases, J lost 2 bases, and 12 bases lay in between. The CDR3 loop spans 15 amino acids. CDR3 amino acids: CASSLLAGPQETQYF. The CDR3 DNA is TGTGCCAGCAGCTTATTGGCGGGCCCACAAGAGACCCAGTACTTC.

The table lists this clonotype with a few counts. V is TRBV3-1 and J is TRBJ2-1; either TRBD1 or TRBD2 may supply D (6 bases each). The germline CDR1 and CDR2 sequences are LGHDT and YNNKEL (reference sequence). The CDR3 sequence is 20 residues long. Trimming shortened V by 0 bases and J by 9 bases, and 30 bases separated the two germline ends. CDR3 DNA: TGTGCCAGCAGCCAAGACCCTGGGGACTGGGGGCTAGAGGGGCCTGGTGAGCAGTTCTTC. Protein: CASSQDPGDWGLEGPGEQFF.